The 24 T cell receptor beta chains below come from one sample, sequenced in a study of OX40 agonist ivuxolimab in advanced cancers. Method: immunoSEQ multiplex PCR; TCRdb's copy keeps in-frame clones and lacks some. The data contain about 96,000 clones, more than 80% of them singletons. The specimen comprised CD4+ or CD8+ T cells sorted from blood, sampled in a trial of the OX40 agonist ivuxolimab. These receptors all come from an adult with an advanced solid tumor such as melanoma, head and neck, liver or kidney cancer.

The gene calls are TRBV23-1 and TRBJ2-5; 11 bases agree with TRBD2. TRBV23-1 is an ORF for which the function is uncertain. The CDR3 is 16 amino acids. J gave up 5 bases and V 3 bases, and 8 bases lay outside the gene matches. The chain's CDR3 is CASSHQTSGSSETQYF. The CDR3 DNA reads TGCGCCAGCAGTCACCAAACTAGCGGGAGTTCTGAGACCCAGTACTTC.

The rearrangement uses TRBV5-6 and TRBJ1-1; possibly TRBD1 for D (5 bases). Germline CDR1 and CDR2: SGHDT and YYEEEE. Trimming pared 0 bases from V and 5 bases from J, leaving 14 bases between. This CDR3 spans 15 amino acids. The CDR3: CASSLGPVGATEAFF. The DNA for the CDR3 is TGTGCCAGCAGCTTGGGGCCCGTAGGGGCGACTGAAGCTTTCTTT.

J is TRBJ2-2 and V is TRBV21-1; the D segment call TRBD2 is taken from the table without a DNA check. TRBV21-1 has pseudogene status. The CDR3 is 14 residues long. Here the CDR3 DNA reads TGTGCCAGCAGGGACCCGCGGGGAACCGGGGAGCTGTTTTTT. It translates to CASRDPRGTGELFF.

This clone was detected only once. The chain has TRBV28 and TRBJ2-7; D gene unclear. The CDR3 loop spans 14 amino acids. V shed 6 bases and J shed 3 bases, with 15 bases lying between them. Germline CDR1 and CDR2: MDHEN and SYDVKM. In DNA, the CDR3 is TGTGCCAGCAGACCAAACCTACAGCTCTACGAGCAGTACTTC. It yields the protein CASRPNLQLYEQYF.

The gene calls are TRBV12-5 and TRBJ2-1, with a tentative D call TRBD2 (6 bases). CDR3 size: 15 residues. Germline loops: CDR1 LGHNT, CDR2 FRNRAP. V was trimmed by 6 bases and J by 0 bases, leaving 12 bases between them. The CDR3 here is CASGPGVGSYNEQFF. CDR3 DNA sequence: TGTGCTAGTGGACCGGGAGTCGGCTCCTACAATGAGCAGTTCTTC.

This sequence joins TRBV7-2 and TRBJ1-2; D is unclear. V was cut by 1 base and J by 8 bases, with 17 bases left in between. The germline V gene encodes CDR1 SGHTA and CDR2 FQGNSA. The CDR3 is made up of 15 amino acids. The CDR3 nucleotides are TGTGCCAGCAGCTTAGAAATGAGGGTAGCTGGGGGCTACACCTTC. This sequence encodes CASSLEMRVAGGYTF.

The J gene is TRBJ2-1, the V gene TRBV2; 7 bases match TRBD2. Germline V lookup: CDR1 SNHLY, CDR2 FYNNEI. The CDR3 runs 14 residues. V lost 8 bases and J lost 0; bases outside the gene matches: 4. The CDR3 is CASGSSGSYNEQFF. The CDR3 DNA follows: TGTGCCAGCGGGTCTAGCGGCTCCTACAATGAGCAGTTCTTC.

The chain is built from TRBV7-2 and TRBJ2-6, with D uncertain. CDR1 and CDR2 from the germline V gene are SGHTA and FQGNSA. V gave up 1 base and J gave up 1 base, with 8 bases separating them. The CDR3 is 16 residues long. For the CDR3, the DNA is TGTGCCAGCAGCTTAGGGTATGGGTCTGGGGCCAACGTCCTGACTTTC. The encoded protein is CASSLGYGSGANVLTF.

The chain joins TRBV7-3 to TRBJ2-1; no clear D. This CDR3 is built from 14 residues. Trimming cost V 0 bases and J 5 bases, with 8 bases left between them. The germline V gene encodes CDR1 SGHTA and CDR2 FQGTGA. The CDR3 region is CASSLTHGHNEQFF. The CDR3 DNA sequence: TGTGCCAGCAGCTTAACACACGGTCACAATGAGCAGTTCTTC. The full variable domain, rest sourced from reference TRBV7-3 and TRBJ2-1, is GAGVSQTPSNKVTEKGKYVELRCDPISGHTALYWYRQSLGQGPEFLIYFQGTGAADDSGLPNDRFFAVRPEGSVSTLKIQRTERGDSAVYLCASSLTHGHNEQFFGPGTRLTVL.

The V call is TRBV6-4, the J call TRBJ1-4; D possibly corresponds to TRBD1 (6 bases). V gave up 9 bases and J gave up 8 bases, with 13 bases separating them. The CDR3 spans 12 residues. Germline CDR1 reads MRHNA; CDR2 reads SNTAGT. CDR3 sequence reads: CARGHRREKLFF. CDR3 nucleotides: TGTGCCAGGGGACACCGGCGGGAAAAACTGTTTTTT.

The chain combines TRBV5-1 with TRBJ2-2; D is undetermined. The germline V gene has CDR1 SGHRS and CDR2 YFSETQ. The CDR3 consists of 13 residues. The germline V and J ends were trimmed by 0 bases and 4 bases, with 4 bases remaining between them. The CDR3 coding sequence is TGCGCCAGCAGCTTGGTGGCCACCGGGGAGCTGTTTTTT. Protein sequence: CASSLVATGELFF.

CDR3 residues: CASSPRQGTGKRRNNEQFF. The DNA of the CDR3 is TGTGCCAGCAGTCCGCGACAGGGGACCGGGAAAAGGAGGAACAATGAGCAGTTCTTC. This chain links TRBV27 with TRBJ2-1; 8 bases match TRBD1. From germline, CDR1 is MNHEY and CDR2 SMNVEV (reference sequence). V lost 5 bases, J lost 5 bases, and 20 bases stayed unmatched. This CDR3 has 19 amino acids.

The V gene is TRBV7-2, the J gene TRBJ2-7; 7 bases align to TRBD2. The CDR3 has 15 amino acids. Germline values: CDR1 SGHTA, CDR2 FQGNSA. V dropped 5 bases and J dropped 3; count of bases not matched to a gene: 10. The CDR3 spells CASSPEPAGRYEQYF. CDR3 sequence (DNA): TGTGCCAGCAGCCCTGAACCAGCGGGGCGCTACGAGCAGTACTTC.

The count of this clone is one. The CDR3 reads CASSWEGLGANEQFF. In nucleotides, the CDR3 is TGTGCCAGCTCCTGGGAGGGACTAGGGGCGAATGAGCAGTTCTTC. This chain links TRBV2 with TRBJ2-1; 8 nucleotides align to TRBD2. The CDR3 covers 15 residues. With 8 bases clipped from V and 7 bases from J, the junction kept 13 bases outside the gene matches. The germline CDR1 and CDR2 sequences are SNHLY and FYNNEI.

The gene calls are TRBV30 and TRBJ2-7; D might be TRBD1 or TRBD2, each matching 6 bases. V lost 1 base and J lost 6, with 13 bases in between. The CDR3 covers 13 residues. Germline values: CDR1 GTSNPN, CDR2 SVGIG (reference sequence). In DNA, the CDR3 is TGTGCCTGGAGTGGTCCGGGGGCGGGCGAGCAGTACTTC. It translates to CAWSGPGAGEQYF.

This chain connects TRBV7-9 to TRBJ1-5; no reliable D call. The CDR3 has 13 amino acids. The V gene lost 2 bases and the J gene lost 7 bases, with 9 bases spanning the gap. The V gene's germline CDR1 is SEHNR and CDR2 FQNEAQ (reference sequence). The CDR3 sequence is CASSLRDEQPQHF. The CDR3 bases are TGTGCCAGCAGCTTACGAGACGAACAGCCCCAGCATTTT.

This chain connects TRBV10-3 to TRBJ1-2; D uncertain. The length of the CDR3 is 12 residues. The V gene's germline CDR1 is ENHRY and CDR2 SYGVKD. Trimming took off 4 bases at V and 8 bases at J, with 11 bases between the two ends. CDR3 DNA sequence: TGTGCCATCAGTGTGGCGGAATCCGGCTACACCTTC. It encodes CAISVAESGYTF.

The genes are TRBV25-1 and TRBJ2-5; 7 bases line up with TRBD1. J lost 0 bases, V lost 5 bases, and 3 bases had no gene match. Germline loops: CDR1 MGHDK, CDR2 SYGVNS. The CDR3 contains 14 residues. This CDR3 is CASSQGGNQETQYF. In DNA form, the CDR3 reads TGTGCCAGCAGTCAAGGGGGCAACCAAGAGACCCAGTACTTC.

The rearrangement links TRBV19 to TRBJ1-5; TRBD1 is a possible D gene (5 bases). V lost 0 bases, J lost 6 bases, and 9 bases lay in between. Germline V gene sequence: CDR1 LNHDA, CDR2 SQIVND (reference sequence). The CDR3 contains 14 residues. This CDR3 is CASSIEGGGQPQHF. In DNA, the CDR3 is TGTGCCAGTAGTATAGAAGGTGGGGGTCAGCCCCAGCATTTT.

The chain links TRBV7-2 to TRBJ2-7; D is ambiguous. CDR3 size: 14 residues. V gave up 3 bases and J gave up 1 base, with 10 bases separating them. Germline V CDR1 and CDR2: SGHTA, FQGNSA. As DNA, the CDR3 is TGTGCCAGCAGCTTCGCCGTACGATCCTACGAGCAGTACTTC. Translated: CASSFAVRSYEQYF. Full variable domain (remainder filled in from reference TRBV7-2 and TRBJ2-7): GAGVSQSPSNKVTEKGKDVELRCDPISGHTALYWYRQSLGQGLEFLIYFQGNSAPDKSGLPSDRFSAERTGGSVSTLTIQRTQQEDSAVYLCASSFAVRSYEQYFGPGTRLTVT.

This chain uses TRBV10-3 with TRBJ2-3, with D perhaps TRBD1 (5 bases). The germline V and J ends were trimmed by 0 bases and 5 bases, with 15 bases remaining between them. The germline CDR1 and CDR2 sequences are ENHRY and SYGVKD. CDR3 length equals 16 residues. The CDR3 bases are TGTGCCATCAGTGAGTCGACTCCGCCCGACAGAGATACGCAGTATTTT. Protein product: CAISESTPPDRDTQYF.

The chain combines TRBV4-1 with TRBJ2-1; the D gene is possibly TRBD2 (5 bases). The CDR3 extends over 15 amino acids. Trimming left V 4 bases short and J 4 bases short, with 14 bases between. Germline-derived CDR1 and CDR2 are MGHRA and YSYEKL. The CDR3 protein is CASSPTFSAYNEQFF. For the CDR3, the DNA is TGCGCCAGCAGCCCAACCTTTAGCGCTTACAATGAGCAGTTCTTC.

V and J are TRBV21-1 and TRBJ2-7; the D call in the table, TRBD2, was not verified against the DNA. TRBV21-1 is labeled a pseudogene. The CDR3 has 10 amino acids. CDR3 amino acids: CASRTYEQYF. The CDR3 bases are TGTGCCAGCAGGACTTACGAGCAGTACTTC.

This clone was found many times. The chain carries TRBV15 and TRBJ2-7; the D call may be TRBD1 or TRBD2 (5 bases each). Germline V gene data show CDR1 as LNHNV and CDR2 as YYDKDF (reference sequence). Trimming took 3 bases from V and 5 from J, leaving 20 bases between them. CDR3 length equals 16 residues. The CDR3 loop reads CATSRDIGINGDEQYF. CDR3 in DNA: TGTGCCACCAGCAGGGACATCGGGATAAACGGCGACGAGCAGTACTTC.